Presented here are 17 T cell receptor beta chains from one specimen sequenced in a study of T cell responses to AZD1222 COVID-19 vaccine. The repertoire was sequenced with immunoSEQ multiplex PCR; TCRdb's copy has only in-frame clones and lacks some. The table lists roughly 100,000 clones, 93% of them singletons. Sequencing used peripheral blood, obtained on day 0 of AZD1222 vaccination. The receptors shown here come from an adult in good health.

This clone occurred once. V is TRBV18 and J is TRBJ2-1; a possible D gene is TRBD1 (6 bases). This CDR3 region has 15 residues. V lost 5 bases, J lost 3 bases, and 14 bases lay in between. Germline CDR1 is KGHSH and CDR2 is LQKENI. CDR3 in DNA: TGTGCCAGCTCAAAGGACAGACCAATCTACAATGAGCAGTTCTTC. Translating it yields CASSKDRPIYNEQFF.

This chain joins TRBV24-1 and TRBJ1-2, with D hard to call. V lost 6 bases to trimming and J lost 8 bases, with 12 bases between them. Germline lookup yields CDR1 KGHDR and CDR2 SFDVKD. The CDR3 extends over 12 amino acids. The CDR3 here is CATSWSLSGYTF. The DNA for the CDR3 is TGTGCCACCAGTTGGAGTCTGAGCGGCTACACCTTC.

The CDR3 DNA reads TGTGCCAGCTCACCAGGGCTAAATGAAAAACTGTTTTTT. This sequence encodes CASSPGLNEKLFF. The J gene is TRBJ1-4, the V gene TRBV18; D unclear. V shed 2 bases and J shed 5 bases, with 6 bases lying between them. The CDR3 has 13 amino acids. Germline CDR1 reads KGHSH; CDR2 reads LQKENI. The full variable domain, in which reference TRBV18 and TRBJ1-4 provide the parts outside the CDR3, is NAGVMQNPRHLVRRRGQEARLRCSPMKGHSHVYWYRQLPEEGLKFMVYLQKENIIDESGMPKERFSAEFPKEGPSILRIQQVVRGDSAAYFCASSPGLNEKLFFGSGTQLSVL.

The chain carries TRBV9 and TRBJ2-7; 7 bases align to TRBD2. CDR1 and CDR2 from the germline V gene are SGDLS and YYNGEE. With 4 bases clipped from V and 7 bases from J, the junction kept 17 bases outside the gene matches. This CDR3 contains 16 residues. The CDR3 sequence: CASSPRLAIRAYEQYF. The DNA of the CDR3 is TGTGCCAGCAGCCCAAGACTAGCTATTCGAGCTTATGAGCAGTACTTC. Based on the CDR3 plus reference TRBV9 and TRBJ2-7, the full variable domain is DSGVTQTPKHLITATGQRVTLRCSPRSGDLSVYWYQQSLDQGLQFLIQYYNGEERAKGNILERFSAQQFPDLHSELNLSSLELGDSALYFCASSPRLAIRAYEQYFGPGTRLTVT.

This chain joins TRBV10-1 and TRBJ1-4; D uncertain. Germline loops: CDR1 WNHNN, CDR2 SYGVQD (reference sequence). The CDR3 contains 15 residues. V was shortened by 8 bases and J by 5 bases, with 18 bases between the two germline ends. The CDR3 DNA reads TGCGCCAGCCCTTATAACACCCCAAGCAATGAAAAACTGTTTTTT. It codes for CASPYNTPSNEKLFF.

This chain links TRBV12-3 or TRBV12-4 with TRBJ1-1, with TRBD1 as a possible D gene (5 bases). The CDR3 spans 13 residues. With 3 bases removed from V and 1 base from J, the gap between germline ends came to 6 bases. Written as DNA, the CDR3 is TGTGCCAGCAGTTTCCAGGGGAACACTGAAGCTTTCTTT. Protein sequence: CASSFQGNTEAFF.

J is TRBJ1-3 and V is TRBV6-6; TRBD1 is a possible D gene (5 bases). CDR1 and CDR2 from the germline V gene are MNHNY and SVGAGI (reference sequence). The CDR3 covers 16 residues. Trimming pared 5 bases from V and 4 bases from J, leaving 18 bases between. The CDR3 sequence: CASSTLRGAEGNTIYF. The CDR3 bases are TGTGCCAGCAGTACCCTAAGGGGAGCGGAGGGAAACACCATATATTTT.

The gene calls are TRBV6-5 and TRBJ1-1; 7 positions agree with TRBD1. V trimming: 5 bases; J trimming: 2 bases; junction bases outside the gene matches: 8. The CDR3 is 15 residues long. From germline, CDR1 is MNHEY and CDR2 SVGAGI. The CDR3 loop reads CASSHLRTGNTEAFF. CDR3 in DNA: TGTGCCAGCAGTCACCTCCGGACAGGAAACACTGAAGCTTTCTTT.

For the CDR3, the DNA is TGTGCCAGCAGCCCTAACATGCCCCTAGCGGCTCTCGGGCACGAGCAGTACTTC. Translating it yields CASSPNMPLAALGHEQYF. The rearrangement links TRBV7-8 to TRBJ2-7; the match to TRBD2 covers 7 bases. CDR3 length: 18 residues. CDR1 SGHVS and CDR2 FQNEAQ come from the germline V gene. The V gene end was trimmed by 5 bases and the J gene end by 5 bases; junction bases not matched to a gene: 21.

The V and J genes are TRBV30 and TRBJ1-2; the D gene is possibly TRBD1 (5 bases). The CDR3 consists of 13 residues. V lost 0 bases to trimming and J lost 7 bases, with 12 bases between them. Germline V gene data show CDR1 as GTSNPN and CDR2 as SVGIG (reference sequence). The CDR3 protein is CAWSVWGEAGYTF. In DNA, the CDR3 is TGTGCCTGGAGTGTATGGGGGGAGGCTGGCTACACCTTC.

CDR3 protein: CASSLGDRDRVRNEQFF. CDR3 nucleotides: TGTGCCAGCAGCTTGGGGGATCGGGACAGGGTGCGGAATGAGCAGTTCTTC. The chain is built from TRBV7-2 and TRBJ2-1; TRBD1 matches 9 bases. Germline V gene lookup returns CDR1 SGHTA and CDR2 FQGNSA. V dropped 3 bases and J dropped 7; count of bases not matched to a gene: 13. The length of the CDR3 is 17 residues.

The V and J genes are TRBV21-1 and TRBJ2-2; TRBD2 reflects the table's D call only, with no check against the DNA. TRBV21-1 is a known pseudogene. This CDR3 spans 19 amino acids. The CDR3 nucleotides read TGTGCCAGCAGCAAAGTGGAACTAGCGGGAGGGCCGGACACCGGGGAGCTGTTTTTT. Translating it yields CASSKVELAGGPDTGELFF.

The rearrangement joins TRBV7-6 to TRBJ2-1, with D perhaps TRBD2 (5 bases). This CDR3 comprises 14 residues. Between the trimmed V and J ends, which lost 5 bases and 2 bases, there was a span of 10 bases. Germline-derived CDR1 and CDR2 are SGHVS and FNYEAQ. In nucleotides, the CDR3 is TGTGCCAGCAGCCCCGAGGGAACCTACAATGAGCAGTTCTTC. It codes for CASSPEGTYNEQFF.

The chain joins TRBV4-2 to TRBJ1-1; perhaps TRBD1 as D (5 bases). The V and J ends lost 1 base and 6 bases respectively, with 18 bases between them. CDR3 length: 16 amino acids. CDR1 LGHNA and CDR2 YNFKEQ come from the germline V gene. The DNA of the CDR3 is TGTGCCAGCAGCCAAGCAGTGACGGGACTTGAGGCTGAAGCTTTCTTT. Amino acids: CASSQAVTGLEAEAFF.

V gene TRBV7-9 combines with J gene TRBJ2-7; D ambiguous. CDR3 length: 12 residues. V was pared by 5 bases and J by 0 bases, with 5 bases between. Germline lookup yields CDR1 SEHNR and CDR2 FQNEAQ (reference sequence). For the CDR3, the DNA is TGTGCCAGCAGCCCGAGCTCCTACGAGCAGTACTTC. Translated: CASSPSSYEQYF.

The chain joins TRBV29-1 to TRBJ1-4; weak D call: TRBD1 (5 bases). V was shortened by 0 bases and J by 8 bases, with 16 bases between the two germline ends. Germline loops: CDR1 SQVTM, CDR2 ANQGSEA. This CDR3 is 15 amino acids long. CDR3 in DNA: TGCAGCGTTGAAGATCGGAGGCAGGGAGGCGAAAAACTGTTTTTT. It is translated as CSVEDRRQGGEKLFF.

This chain connects TRBV19 to TRBJ1-4; D not certain. The V gene's germline CDR1 is LNHDA and CDR2 SQIVND (reference sequence). V was shortened by 5 bases and J by 8 bases, with 18 bases between the two germline ends. The CDR3 runs 15 residues. The CDR3 here is CASSPLRSLGEKLFF. CDR3 coding DNA: TGTGCCAGTAGTCCGCTCCGGTCCCTCGGAGAAAAACTGTTTTTT.